Shown below are 5 T cell receptor beta chains from a single sample sequenced in a study of T cell responses to AZD1222 COVID-19 vaccine. This table comes from immunoSEQ multiplex PCR, and its TCRdb copy is limited to in-frame clones, with some not included. Here the sample spans roughly 110,000 clones, about 89% being singletons. The specimen was peripheral blood, collected on day 0 of AZD1222 vaccination. The origin of the receptors is an adult in good health.

The J gene is TRBJ2-1, the V gene TRBV4-3, with 7 bases fitting TRBD2. This CDR3 contains 16 residues. J gave up 4 bases and V 4 bases, and 10 bases lay outside the gene matches. Germline CDR1 LGHNA, CDR2 YSLEER. This CDR3 reads CASSPRPSGAYNEQFF. The CDR3 DNA sequence: TGCGCCAGCAGCCCTCGCCCCAGCGGGGCTTACAATGAGCAGTTCTTC.

This chain uses TRBV7-7 with TRBJ1-1; D is unclear. The CDR3 consists of 15 residues. Germline assignment: CDR1 SSHAT and CDR2 FNYEAQ (reference sequence). Trimming left V 3 bases short and J 2 bases short, with 13 bases between. The CDR3 nucleotides are TGTGCCAGCAGCTTGAAGGGCTTGTTAAACACTGAAGCTTTCTTT. This translates into CASSLKGLLNTEAFF. Together with reference TRBV7-7 and TRBJ1-1, the CDR3 gives the full variable domain: GAGVSQSPRYKVTKRGQDVTLRCDPISSHATLYWYQQALGQGPEFLTYFNYEAQPDKSGLPSDRFSAERPEGSISTLTIQRTEQRDSAMYRCASSLKGLLNTEAFFGQGTRLTVV.

This chain's CDR3 is CATSDLTGAGSGYTF. CDR3 bases: TGTGCCACCAGTGACCTGACAGGGGCCGGTAGTGGCTACACCTTC. The V gene is TRBV24-1, the J gene TRBJ1-2; 8 bases match TRBD1. V was pared by 4 bases and J by 7 bases, with 10 bases of the junction left unmatched. The CDR3 runs 15 residues. Germline V gives CDR1 KGHDR, CDR2 SFDVKD.

The chain uses TRBV12-2 and TRBJ2-3; TRBD2 was called by the table and not checked on the DNA. TRBV12-2 is designated a pseudogene. This CDR3 has 16 amino acids. The CDR3 protein is CASRSWTSGDTDTQYF. CDR3 in DNA: TGTGCAAGTCGCTCCTGGACTAGCGGGGACACAGATACGCAGTATTTT.

This clone was found a few times. The chain joins TRBV5-4 to TRBJ1-5, with a weak D call TRBD1 (5 bases). V dropped 0 bases and J dropped 2 bases, with 12 bases sitting between them. CDR1 and CDR2 (germline): SGHNT, YYREEE (reference sequence). This CDR3 contains 16 residues. CDR3 loop: CASSLGGAVGNQPQHF. The CDR3, as DNA: TGTGCCAGCAGCTTGGGCGGGGCGGTGGGCAATCAGCCCCAGCATTTT.